The 5 T cell receptor beta chains presented below share a single source sample, sequenced in a study of T-cell reconstitution after alpha-beta-depleted transplantation in children. Unique molecular identifiers were used in preparing the TCRbeta library. TCRdb re-analysed the PCR reads in MiXCR, keeping a single row per CDR3 protein. The sample consists of 65,000 to 75,000 distinct CDR3 sequences, roughly 4.9% of them appearing once. Here the sequenced sample was PBMCs, mostly from graft donor cells, taken 180 days after TCRalphabeta/CD19-depleted stem cell transplant. These receptors were obtained from a boy in the first two years of life who had a stem cell transplant for acute myeloid leukemia, so the T cells may come from the graft donor.

This clonotype was counted ten times or more. The CDR3 loop is CASSSSWTVGNTIYF. The CDR3 region has the DNA TGCGCCAGCAGCTCATCTTGGACTGTCGGAAACACCATATATTTT. This sequence joins TRBV5-1 and TRBJ1-3; D unclear. CDR1 is SGHRS, CDR2 YFSETQ, per germline. CDR3 length: 15 amino acids. V was trimmed by 3 bases and J by 4 bases, leaving 14 bases between them.

V usage is TRBV6-5 and J usage is TRBJ1-1; D is unclear. Germline V gives CDR1 MNHEY, CDR2 SVGAGI. The CDR3 contains 14 residues. Deletions cut 2 bases from V and 6 bases from J, with 13 bases between. In DNA, the CDR3 is TGTGCCAGCAGTTACAGTGGGGTGACCGCTGAAGCTTTCTTT. It translates to CASSYSGVTAEAFF.

This clonotype was counted many times. V usage is TRBV12-3 or TRBV12-4 and J usage is TRBJ1-6, with a possible D match to TRBD1 (6 bases). This CDR3 comprises 13 residues. Trimming took off 5 bases at V and 10 bases at J, with 12 bases between the two ends. CDR3 protein: CASSPQGRSPLHF. The CDR3 DNA sequence: TGTGCCAGCAGTCCACAGGGACGATCACCCCTCCACTTT.

This clonotype was counted at least ten times. This chain connects TRBV10-3 to TRBJ1-1; the D is unclear. The length of the CDR3 is 14 residues. The ends were cut back, 7 bases at V and 4 bases at J, with 16 bases in the middle. Germline V gives CDR1 ENHRY, CDR2 SYGVKD. CDR3 residues: CAITPGPEATEAFF. In DNA form, the CDR3 reads TGTGCCATCACTCCGGGTCCCGAGGCCACTGAAGCTTTCTTT.

This clonotype showed up many times. The rearrangement joins TRBV28 to TRBJ2-3; 7 bases fit TRBD2. CDR3 size: 12 residues. The germline gives CDR1 MDHEN, CDR2 SYDVKM. V dropped 7 bases and J dropped 11; count of bases not matched to a gene: 9. CDR3 protein: CASTLRGEVQYF. The CDR3 nucleotides read TGTGCCAGCACCTTACGGGGGGAAGTGCAGTATTTT. Variable domain in full (rest from reference TRBV28 and TRBJ2-3): DVKVTQSSRYLVKRTGEKVFLECVQDMDHENMFWYRQDPGLGLRLIYFSYDVKMKEKGDIPEGYSVSREKKERFSLILESASTNQTSMYLCASTLRGEVQYFGPGTRLTVL.